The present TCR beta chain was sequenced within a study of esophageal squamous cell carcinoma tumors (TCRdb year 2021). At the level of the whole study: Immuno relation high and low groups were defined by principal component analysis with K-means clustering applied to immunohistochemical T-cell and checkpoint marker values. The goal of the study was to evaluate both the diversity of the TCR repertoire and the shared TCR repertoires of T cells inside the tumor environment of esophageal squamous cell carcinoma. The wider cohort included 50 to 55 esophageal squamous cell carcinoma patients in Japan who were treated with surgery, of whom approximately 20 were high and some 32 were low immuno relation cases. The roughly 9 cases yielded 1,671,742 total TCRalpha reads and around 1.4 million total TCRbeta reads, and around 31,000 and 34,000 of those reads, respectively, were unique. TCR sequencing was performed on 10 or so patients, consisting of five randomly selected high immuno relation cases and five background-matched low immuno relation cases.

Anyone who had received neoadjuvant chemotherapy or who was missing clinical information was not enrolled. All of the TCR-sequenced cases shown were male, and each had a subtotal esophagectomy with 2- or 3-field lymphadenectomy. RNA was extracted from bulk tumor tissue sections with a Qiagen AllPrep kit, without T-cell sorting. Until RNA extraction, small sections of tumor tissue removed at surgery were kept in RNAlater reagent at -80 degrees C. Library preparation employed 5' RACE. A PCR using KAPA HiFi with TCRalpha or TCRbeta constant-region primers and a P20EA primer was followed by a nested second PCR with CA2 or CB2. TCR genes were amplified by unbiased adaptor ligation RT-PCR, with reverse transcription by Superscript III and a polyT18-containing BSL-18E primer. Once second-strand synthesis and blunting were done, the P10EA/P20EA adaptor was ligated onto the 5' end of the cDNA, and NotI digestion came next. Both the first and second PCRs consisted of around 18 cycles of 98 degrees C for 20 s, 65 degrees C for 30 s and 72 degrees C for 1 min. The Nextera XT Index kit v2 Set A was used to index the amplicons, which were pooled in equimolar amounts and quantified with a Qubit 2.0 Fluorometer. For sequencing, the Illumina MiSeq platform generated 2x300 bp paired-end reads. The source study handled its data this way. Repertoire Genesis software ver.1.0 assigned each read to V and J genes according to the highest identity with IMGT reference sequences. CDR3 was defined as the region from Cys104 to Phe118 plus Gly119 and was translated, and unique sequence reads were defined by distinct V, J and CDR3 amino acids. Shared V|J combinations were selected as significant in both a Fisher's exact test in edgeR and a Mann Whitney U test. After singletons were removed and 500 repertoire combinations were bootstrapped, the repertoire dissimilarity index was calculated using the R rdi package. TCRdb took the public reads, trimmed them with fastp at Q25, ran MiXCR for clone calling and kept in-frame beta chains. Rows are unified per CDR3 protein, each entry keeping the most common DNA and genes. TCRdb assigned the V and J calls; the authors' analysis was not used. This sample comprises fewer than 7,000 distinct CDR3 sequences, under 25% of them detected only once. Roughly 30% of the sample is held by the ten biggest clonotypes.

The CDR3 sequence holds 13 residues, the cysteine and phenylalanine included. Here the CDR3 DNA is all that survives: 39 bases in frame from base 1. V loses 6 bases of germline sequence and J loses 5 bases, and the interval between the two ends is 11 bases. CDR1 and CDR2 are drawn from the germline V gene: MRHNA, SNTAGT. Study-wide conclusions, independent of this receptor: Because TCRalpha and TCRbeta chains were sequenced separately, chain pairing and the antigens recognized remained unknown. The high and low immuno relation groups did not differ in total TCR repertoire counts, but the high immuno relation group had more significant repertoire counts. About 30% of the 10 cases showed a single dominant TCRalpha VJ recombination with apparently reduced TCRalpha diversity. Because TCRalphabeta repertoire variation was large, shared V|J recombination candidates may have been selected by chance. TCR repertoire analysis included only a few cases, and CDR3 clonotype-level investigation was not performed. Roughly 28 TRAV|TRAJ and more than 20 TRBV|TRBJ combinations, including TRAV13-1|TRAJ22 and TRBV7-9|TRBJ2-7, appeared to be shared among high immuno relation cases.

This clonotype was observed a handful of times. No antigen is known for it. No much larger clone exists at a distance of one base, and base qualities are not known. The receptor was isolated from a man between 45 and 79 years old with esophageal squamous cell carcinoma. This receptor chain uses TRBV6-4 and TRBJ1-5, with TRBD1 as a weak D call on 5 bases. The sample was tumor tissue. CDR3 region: CASSTGADQPQHF. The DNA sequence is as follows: TGTGCCAGCAGCACCGGGGCCGATCAGCCCCAGCATTTT.